This T cell receptor beta chain was sequenced during a study of control samples from healthy donors and cancer patients. The repertoire was sequenced with immunoSEQ multiplex PCR; TCRdb's copy has only in-frame clones and lacks some. The table lists about 130,000 clones, about 93% of them singletons. With V trimmed by 0 bases and J by 7 bases, 2 bases remained unmatched. This CDR3 spans 16 amino acids. The V gene's germline CDR1 is SEHNR and CDR2 FQNEAQ (reference sequence). This chain links TRBV7-9 with TRBJ2-1, with TRBD2 matching 14 bases. Sequencing input: blood. The clonotype comes from a man aged 18 to 29 in good health. The chain's CDR3 is CASSLAGLAGVNEQFF. The CDR3 region has the DNA TGTGCCAGCAGCTTAGCGGGACTAGCGGGAGTGAATGAGCAGTTCTTC. The variable domain in full, with the rest retrieved from reference TRBV7-9 and TRBJ2-1, is DTGVSQNPRHKITKRGQNVTFRCDPISEHNRLYWYRQTLGQGPEFLTYFQNEAQLEKSRLLSDRFSAERPKGSFSTLEIQRTEQGDSAMYLCASSLAGLAGVNEQFFGPGTRLTVL.